The rows below give T cell receptor beta chains drawn from one sample of a study of T cell changes during pregnancy in multiple sclerosis. Profiling relied on immunoSEQ multiplex PCR, and the TCRdb table lists in-frame clones only, not all of them. The repertoire holds tens of thousands of clones, about 90% seen once, with about 0.4% in the top ten. Sequencing was performed on CD4+ T cells from peripheral blood mononuclear cells, taken before pregnancy. The source is a female donor with multiple sclerosis, enrolled in a pregnancy study. CDR3s include the opening cysteine and the closing phenylalanine or tryptophan. D genes are given only for firm matches. Where a row states a size, it is once, few, many or the class of an expanded clone; other rows omit it.

clone size: .
D gene: TRBD1
V gene: TRBV7-6
J gene: TRBJ1-6
CDR3 DNA: TGTGCCAGCAGCGGACAGGGCTATAATTCACCCCTCCACTTT
CDR3 protein: CASSGQGYNSPLHF

clone size: .
D gene: TRBD2
V gene: TRBV9
J gene: TRBJ2-1
CDR3 DNA: TGTGCCAGCAGCGTCCCGGGACTAGCGAGCAATGAGCAGTTCTTC
CDR3 protein: CASSVPGLASNEQFF

clone size: .
D gene: .
V gene: TRBV4-1
J gene: TRBJ2-1
CDR3 DNA: TGCGCCAGCAGCCAAGATTGGGGCGATTCCTACAATGAGCAGTTCTTC
CDR3 protein: CASSQDWGDSYNEQFF

clone size: .
D gene: .
V gene: TRBV6-5
J gene: TRBJ1-4
CDR3 DNA: TGTGCCAGCAGTTACGGGCAGGGGTTTGAAAAACTGTTTTTT
CDR3 protein: CASSYGQGFEKLFF

clone size: .
D gene: TRBD2
V gene: TRBV5-1
J gene: TRBJ2-5
CDR3 DNA: TGCGCCAGCAGCTTGGGATCCACTAGCGGTGCGGAGACCCAGTACTTC
CDR3 protein: CASSLGSTSGAETQYF

clone size: .
D gene: .
V gene: TRBV23-1
J gene: TRBJ1-1
CDR3 DNA: TGCGCCAGCAGTCAAGGGGTCAGGGGAGCTGAAGCTTTCTTT
CDR3 protein: CASSQGVRGAEAFF

clone size: .
D gene: .
V gene: TRBV21-1
J gene: TRBJ2-3
CDR3 DNA: TGTGCCCCCTACCGTGCCGGGACTAGCGAAACTAGCACAGATACGCAGTATTTT
CDR3 protein: CAPYRAGTSETSTDTQYF

clone size: .
D gene: .
V gene: TRBV4-3
J gene: TRBJ2-7
CDR3 DNA: TGCGCCAGCAGCCGAGAGACTCGTCTTCCCCCCTACGAGCAGTACTTC
CDR3 protein: CASSRETRLPPYEQYF

clone size: .
D gene: .
V gene: TRBV10-3
J gene: TRBJ2-7
CDR3 DNA: TGTGCCATCAGTGATTCTATAGCAAGCTACGAGCAGTACTTC
CDR3 protein: CAISDSIASYEQYF

clone size: .
D gene: .
V gene: TRBV28
J gene: TRBJ1-2
CDR3 DNA: TGTGCCAGCAGTTGGGGGAGGAGAGCTAACTATGGCTACACCTTC
CDR3 protein: CASSWGRRANYGYTF

clone size: .
D gene: TRBD1
V gene: TRBV19
J gene: TRBJ1-5
CDR3 DNA: TGTGCCAGTAGTATCCCACAGGGGAATCAGCCCCAGCATTTT
CDR3 protein: CASSIPQGNQPQHF

clone size: .
D gene: .
V gene: TRBV30
J gene: TRBJ1-5
CDR3 DNA: TGTGCCTGGAGTCCGATGGACGGGAGGAAACAGCCCCAGCATTTT
CDR3 protein: CAWSPMDGRKQPQHF

clone size: .
D gene: .
V gene: TRBV18
J gene: TRBJ2-7
CDR3 DNA: TGTGCCAGCTCGGCCGGGTACGAGCAGTACTTC
CDR3 protein: CASSAGYEQYF

clone size: .
D gene: .
V gene: TRBV11-3
J gene: TRBJ2-3
CDR3 DNA: TGTGCCAGCAGCCCCGTCAGGGAACGGGGCACAGATACGCAGTATTTT
CDR3 protein: CASSPVRERGTDTQYF

clone size: .
D gene: .
V gene: TRBV4-1
J gene: TRBJ1-6
CDR3 DNA: TGCGCCAGCAGACCACCCCAGGGAGGTTCGGATAATTCACCCCTCCACTTT
CDR3 protein: CASRPPQGGSDNSPLHF

clone size: once
D gene: TRBD2
V gene: TRBV2
J gene: TRBJ2-5
CDR3 DNA: TGTGCCACCGGGGGGGAGGTGGCGGAGACCCAGTACTTC
CDR3 protein: CATGGEVAETQYF

clone size: .
D gene: .
V gene: TRBV5-1
J gene: TRBJ1-2
CDR3 DNA: TGCGCCAGCAGCTTGGGTTTTGGGCCTAACTATGGCTACACCTTC
CDR3 protein: CASSLGFGPNYGYTF

clone size: .
D gene: .
V gene: TRBV9
J gene: TRBJ2-3
CDR3 DNA: TGTGCCAGCAGCGGGAGTCCACTCACAGATACGCAGTATTTT
CDR3 protein: CASSGSPLTDTQYF

clone size: .
D gene: .
V gene: TRBV19
J gene: TRBJ1-1
CDR3 DNA: TGTGCCAGTAGTATAGGGCCAGGGCAAATGAACACTGAAGCTTTCTTT
CDR3 protein: CASSIGPGQMNTEAFF

clone size: .
D gene: .
V gene: TRBV5-8
J gene: TRBJ2-7
CDR3 DNA: TGTGCCAGCAGGAGACTCTACGAGCAGTACTTC
CDR3 protein: CASRRLYEQYF

clone size: .
D gene: .
V gene: TRBV19
J gene: TRBJ1-6
CDR3 DNA: TGTGCCAGTAGTAGGGGCAGGGGTTCTTATAATTCACCCCTCCACTTT
CDR3 protein: CASSRGRGSYNSPLHF

clone size: once
D gene: TRBD1
V gene: TRBV7-9
J gene: TRBJ1-4
CDR3 DNA: TGTGCCAGCAGCTCTGGAGGGGGCATAGGTGAAAAACTGTTTTTT
CDR3 protein: CASSSGGGIGEKLFF

clone size: .
D gene: TRBD2
V gene: TRBV7-3
J gene: TRBJ2-5
CDR3 DNA: TGTGCCAGCAGCTTAATCGTGGGAGGGAGGGAGACCCAGTACTTC
CDR3 protein: CASSLIVGGRETQYF

clone size: .
D gene: TRBD1
V gene: TRBV4-2
J gene: TRBJ1-1
CDR3 DNA: TGTGCCAGCAGCCACACCCGGGACAGGGGGCTCGGAGAAGCTTTCTTT
CDR3 protein: CASSHTRDRGLGEAFF

clone size: .
D gene: .
V gene: TRBV7-2
J gene: TRBJ1-6
CDR3 DNA: TGTGCCAGCAGTTCGGGGACCTATAATTCACCCCTCCACTTT
CDR3 protein: CASSSGTYNSPLHF

clone size: .
D gene: TRBD2
V gene: TRBV7-8
J gene: TRBJ2-1
CDR3 DNA: TGTGCCAGCAGCCGGGGGGAGCGGGGGAACTTTTACAATGAGCAGTTCTTC
CDR3 protein: CASSRGERGNFYNEQFF

clone size: .
D gene: .
V gene: TRBV5-4
J gene: TRBJ1-3
CDR3 DNA: TGTGCCAGCAGCTTACCGGGACAAATCTCTGGAAACACCATATATTTT
CDR3 protein: CASSLPGQISGNTIYF

clone size: .
D gene: .
V gene: TRBV27
J gene: TRBJ1-1
CDR3 DNA: TGTGCCAGCAGTTTACTCGGCAGCGCGAACACTGAAGCTTTCTTT
CDR3 protein: CASSLLGSANTEAFF

clone size: .
D gene: .
V gene: TRBV14
J gene: TRBJ2-1
CDR3 DNA: TGTGCCAGCAGCCAAGGGGCAGGGCACAACTCCTACAATGAGCAGTTCTTC
CDR3 protein: CASSQGAGHNSYNEQFF

clone size: .
D gene: .
V gene: TRBV6-1
J gene: TRBJ2-7
CDR3 DNA: TGTGCCAGCATTGGGCTGTGGTCCTACGAGCAGTACTTC
CDR3 protein: CASIGLWSYEQYF

clone size: .
D gene: .
V gene: TRBV19
J gene: TRBJ1-1
CDR3 DNA: TGTGCCAGTAGTGAATTGGGGCAGGCGATACTTGAAGCTTTCTTT
CDR3 protein: CASSELGQAILEAFF

clone size: .
D gene: TRBD1
V gene: TRBV11-2
J gene: TRBJ1-5
CDR3 DNA: TGTGCCAGCAGCTTAGGACAGGGAATCTATAGCAATCAGCCCCAGCATTTT
CDR3 protein: CASSLGQGIYSNQPQHF

clone size: few
D gene: .
V gene: TRBV6-5
J gene: TRBJ1-6
CDR3 DNA: TGTGCCAGCAGTTCCCGAACGACAGCAAATAATTCACCCCTCCACTTT
CDR3 protein: CASSSRTTANNSPLHF

clone size: .
D gene: .
V gene: TRBV11-1
J gene: TRBJ2-2
CDR3 DNA: TGTGCCAGCAGCGGGCAGGGGAGCACCGGGGAGCTGTTTTTT
CDR3 protein: CASSGQGSTGELFF

clone size: .
D gene: .
V gene: TRBV6-5
J gene: TRBJ1-1
CDR3 DNA: TGTGCCAGCACCCCGGCGGACACTCCGAACACTGAAGCTTTCTTT
CDR3 protein: CASTPADTPNTEAFF

clone size: .
D gene: .
V gene: TRBV27
J gene: TRBJ2-1
CDR3 DNA: TGTGCCAGCAGTGCCTGGGCAGGGCTTTACAATGAGCAGTTCTTC
CDR3 protein: CASSAWAGLYNEQFF

clone size: .
D gene: .
V gene: TRBV7-9
J gene: TRBJ2-3
CDR3 DNA: TGTGCCAGCAGCTACCCAAATCGCGTGCTAGCGACTAGCACAGATACGCAGTATTTT
CDR3 protein: CASSYPNRVLATSTDTQYF

clone size: .
D gene: .
V gene: TRBV2
J gene: TRBJ2-3
CDR3 DNA: TGTGCCAGCAGTGAGGCAGGAAGAAAGAATACGCAGTATTTT
CDR3 protein: CASSEAGRKNTQYF

clone size: .
D gene: TRBD2
V gene: TRBV5-1
J gene: TRBJ2-1
CDR3 DNA: TGCGCCAGCAGCTTCAGTTCTAGCGGGGGGGACAATGAGCAGTTCTTC
CDR3 protein: CASSFSSSGGDNEQFF

clone size: .
D gene: .
V gene: TRBV5-1
J gene: TRBJ1-2
CDR3 DNA: TGCGCCAGCAGCCCCGACATGGACTATGGCTACACCTTC
CDR3 protein: CASSPDMDYGYTF

clone size: .
D gene: TRBD1
V gene: TRBV2
J gene: TRBJ2-5
CDR3 DNA: TGTGCCAGCAGTCGAAGGGACAGGGAGGGGGCCCAGTACTTC
CDR3 protein: CASSRRDREGAQYF

clone size: .
D gene: TRBD1
V gene: TRBV7-3
J gene: TRBJ2-1
CDR3 DNA: TGTGCCAGCAGCCCCGGACAGGCTTACAATGAGCAGTTCTTC
CDR3 protein: CASSPGQAYNEQFF

clone size: .
D gene: TRBD1
V gene: TRBV4-1
J gene: TRBJ1-2
CDR3 DNA: TGCGCCAGCAGCCAAGGCAGAGGGACAGGGGCGAACTATGGCTACACCTTC
CDR3 protein: CASSQGRGTGANYGYTF

clone size: .
D gene: TRBD1
V gene: TRBV2
J gene: TRBJ1-2
CDR3 DNA: TGTGCCACCAATCAGCTACCCCTGGGACAGGCTAACTATGGCTACACCTTC
CDR3 protein: CATNQLPLGQANYGYTF

clone size: .
D gene: TRBD2
V gene: TRBV9
J gene: TRBJ2-1
CDR3 DNA: TGTGCCAGCAGCCCGAGCGGGAGTGCCTACAATGAGCAGTTCTTC
CDR3 protein: CASSPSGSAYNEQFF